Listed here are 30 T cell receptor beta chains from one sample, sequenced in a study of beta chain features in type 1 diabetes. cDNA synthesis used the whole RNA isolate, giving expressed TCRB sequences. Sequencing was performed with immunoSEQ multiplex PCR; in TCRdb, only in-frame clones are kept and a portion is missing. The sample consists of about 360,000 clones, around 12% of them appearing once. Material: naive CD4+ T cells from blood. These receptors were taken from a man in his late teens or twenties in good health.

This clone was seen only a few times. The chain uses TRBV28 and TRBJ1-4; a weak D match, TRBD1 (5 bases). The V end was cut by 7 bases, the J end by 4 bases, with 10 bases between. The germline CDR1 and CDR2 sequences are MDHEN and SYDVKM. This CDR3 has 13 amino acids. This CDR3 is CASTGGSNEKLFF. CDR3 bases: TGTGCCAGCACGGGGGGAAGTAATGAAAAACTGTTTTTT.

This clone appeared a few times. The CDR3 sequence: CASRTRRADTEAFF. DNA for the CDR3: TGTGCCAGCAGGACCAGGAGGGCAGACACTGAAGCTTTCTTT. The chain couples TRBV6-6 to TRBJ1-1; D is unclear. V lost 6 bases and J lost 3, with 14 bases in between. The CDR3 is 14 amino acids. The germline V gene has CDR1 MNHNY and CDR2 SVGAGI (reference sequence).

In this sample, this clone turned up a few times. The chain joins TRBV4-3 to TRBJ2-7; TRBD2 matches at 7 bases. Trimming cost V 0 bases and J 4 bases; bases outside gene matches: 6. The CDR3 contains 15 residues. Germline lookup yields CDR1 LGHNA and CDR2 YSLEER. The CDR3 DNA is TGCGCCAGCAGCCAAGAGGGGCTAGCGGATTACGAGCAGTACTTC. Translation gives CASSQEGLADYEQYF.

V and J are TRBV7-2 and TRBJ1-5; no reliable D call. The CDR3 spans 13 residues. The germline V gene has CDR1 SGHTA and CDR2 FQGNSA. The ends were cut back, 5 bases at V and 6 bases at J, with 11 bases in the middle. CDR3 DNA sequence: TGTGCCAGCAGCGGTGATGGGAGTCAGCCCCAGCATTTT. This encodes CASSGDGSQPQHF.

This clone was recorded a few times. The chain joins TRBV5-1 to TRBJ2-7; D call uncertain. From germline, CDR1 is SGHRS and CDR2 YFSETQ. V was clipped by 4 bases and J by 6 bases, with 17 bases between them. The CDR3 covers 14 residues. The CDR3 spells CASSPPLEYSEQYF. CDR3 in DNA: TGCGCCAGCAGCCCACCACTTGAATACTCCGAGCAGTACTTC.

The chain combines TRBV14 with TRBJ2-2; 11 bases line up with TRBD2. Losses at the gene ends were 3 bases for V and 7 bases for J; bases not matched to a gene: 10. The CDR3 sequence is 17 residues long. Germline V gene sequence: CDR1 SGHDN, CDR2 FVKESK. CDR3 amino acids: CASSHYGLAGRFGELFF. The DNA of the CDR3 is TGTGCCAGCAGCCACTATGGACTAGCGGGCCGGTTCGGGGAGCTGTTTTTT.

The chain employs TRBV6-6 and TRBJ1-1; D uncertain. CDR1 is MNHNY, CDR2 SVGAGI, per germline (reference sequence). CDR3 length: 13 amino acids. Trimming removed 4 bases from V and 5 bases from J, with 11 bases in between. The CDR3 coding sequence is TGTGCCAGCAGTTCACTGTTGATGACTGAAGCTTTCTTT. It specifies CASSSLLMTEAFF.

In its sample, this clone was seen a few times. J is TRBJ2-3 and V is TRBV9; 7 positions agree with TRBD1. V dropped 4 bases and J dropped 1; count of bases not matched to a gene: 6. The CDR3 contains 15 residues. Germline V CDR1 and CDR2: SGDLS, YYNGEE. The CDR3 sequence: CASSFTGARTDTQYF. The CDR3 nucleotides are TGTGCCAGCAGCTTCACAGGGGCTCGCACAGATACGCAGTATTTT. The full variable domain, rest sourced from reference TRBV9 and TRBJ2-3, is DSGVTQTPKHLITATGQRVTLRCSPRSGDLSVYWYQQSLDQGLQFLIQYYNGEERAKGNILERFSAQQFPDLHSELNLSSLELGDSALYFCASSFTGARTDTQYFGPGTRLTVL.

This clone showed up just a few times. The genes are TRBV9 and TRBJ2-7, with D perhaps TRBD2 (6 bases). V shed 0 bases and J shed 4 bases, with 14 bases lying between them. CDR3 size: 15 residues. CDR1 and CDR2 from the germline V gene are SGDLS and YYNGEE. CDR3 loop: CASSVEYGGLYEQYF. The CDR3 coding sequence is TGTGCCAGCAGCGTAGAGTACGGGGGACTTTACGAGCAGTACTTC.

The chain recombines TRBV28 with TRBJ2-1, with D hard to call. Trimming cost V 0 bases and J 4 bases, with 10 bases left between them. CDR1 MDHEN and CDR2 SYDVKM come from the germline V gene. This CDR3 contains 15 residues. This chain's CDR3 is CASSLWVSRYNEQFF. CDR3 DNA sequence: TGTGCCAGCAGTTTATGGGTTAGCAGATACAATGAGCAGTTCTTC.

This rearrangement joins TRBV5-1 to TRBJ2-1; the match to TRBD2 covers 9 bases. Germline-derived CDR1 and CDR2 are SGHRS and YFSETQ. J lost 7 bases, V lost 2 bases, and 4 bases had no gene match. The CDR3 length is 14 residues. The CDR3 DNA reads as TGCGCCAGCAGCTTTAGCGGGAGAGGGAATGAGCAGTTCTTC. The encoded protein is CASSFSGRGNEQFF.

The genes are TRBV2 and TRBJ2-7; TRBD2 agrees at 11 bases. Germline lookup yields CDR1 SNHLY and CDR2 FYNNEI. The CDR3 loop spans 14 amino acids. Trimming took 8 bases from V and 5 from J; bases not matched to a gene: 8. CDR3 region: CASLLAGEVDEQYF. The CDR3 DNA reads as TGTGCCAGCCTACTAGCGGGAGAGGTCGACGAGCAGTACTTC.

This sequence joins TRBV28 and TRBJ2-2; the match to TRBD2 covers 8 bases. This CDR3 comprises 15 residues. Germline V gives CDR1 MDHEN, CDR2 SYDVKM. The V gene end was trimmed by 7 bases and the J gene end by 7 bases; junction bases not matched to a gene: 11. The CDR3 DNA follows: TGTGCCAGCAAAAGTCGGGGGGGCCGAGTCGGGGAGCTGTTTTTT. Protein sequence: CASKSRGGRVGELFF.

The table lists this clone with a few counts. The chain employs TRBV4-3 and TRBJ2-1; the D is unclear. Germline loops: CDR1 LGHNA, CDR2 YSLEER. V lost 1 base and J lost 3, with 10 bases in between. The CDR3 is 15 residues long. The CDR3 DNA reads as TGCGCCAGCAGCCAAGCGTTTCCCAGCTACAATGAGCAGTTCTTC. Translated, it gives CASSQAFPSYNEQFF.

This clone was counted a few times. The rearrangement links TRBV29-1 to TRBJ1-2; TRBD1 is a possible D gene (5 bases). The germline V gene has CDR1 SQVTM and CDR2 ANQGSEA. The CDR3 covers 14 residues. Trimming shortened V by 4 bases and J by 6 bases, and 18 bases separated the two germline ends. CDR3 DNA sequence: TGCAGCGTTGGAGAAGGGAGGGACGGTGATGGCTACACCTTC. It specifies CSVGEGRDGDGYTF. The variable domain in full, completed from reference TRBV29-1 and TRBJ1-2, reads SAVISQKPSRDICQRGTSLTIQCQVDSQVTMMFWYRQQPGQSLTLIATANQGSEATYESGFVIDKFPISRPNLTFSTLTVSNMSPEDSSIYLCSVGEGRDGDGYTFGSGTRLTVV.

The chain has TRBV18 and TRBJ2-7, with D possibly TRBD1 on 6 matching bases. The CDR3 has 15 residues. The germline V gene has CDR1 KGHSH and CDR2 LQKENI. Trimming shortened V by 7 bases and J by 4 bases, and 20 bases separated the two germline ends. The CDR3 DNA sequence: TGTGCCAGCTTCCCAGGGGAAAATAGAGTGTACGAGCAGTACTTC. It codes for CASFPGENRVYEQYF.

This clone was recorded a few times. The genes are TRBV29-1 and TRBJ1-2; TRBD1 might be the D (6 bases). Germline V gene data show CDR1 as SQVTM and CDR2 as ANQGSEA. This CDR3 region has 12 residues. Trimming removed 7 bases at V and 1 base at J, with 10 bases between. The CDR3 reads CSARTDNYGYTF. The CDR3 DNA follows: TGCAGCGCCAGGACAGATAACTATGGCTACACCTTC. The full variable domain, in which reference TRBV29-1 and TRBJ1-2 provide the parts outside the CDR3, is SAVISQKPSRDICQRGTSLTIQCQVDSQVTMMFWYRQQPGQSLTLIATANQGSEATYESGFVIDKFPISRPNLTFSTLTVSNMSPEDSSIYLCSARTDNYGYTFGSGTRLTVV.

CDR3 coding DNA: TGTGCCAGCAGCTCCCTGGACAGCCTCTATGGCTACACCTTC. This codes for CASSSLDSLYGYTF. J is TRBJ1-2 and V is TRBV5-5; weak D call: TRBD1 (6 bases). This CDR3 has 14 amino acids. The V end was cut by 3 bases, the J end by 4 bases, with 13 bases between. Per germline, CDR1 SGHKS and CDR2 YYEKEE (reference sequence). The variable domain in full, with the rest retrieved from reference TRBV5-5 and TRBJ1-2, is DAGVTQSPTHLIKTRGQQVTLRCSPISGHKSVSWYQQVLGQGPQFIFQYYEKEERGRGNFPDRFSARQFPNYSSELNVNALLLGDSALYLCASSSLDSLYGYTFGSGTRLTVV.

The chain recombines TRBV29-1 with TRBJ2-2; D may be TRBD1 (5 bases). V lost 5 bases and J 0 bases, leaving 10 bases between the germline ends. The germline V gene encodes CDR1 SQVTM and CDR2 ANQGSEA. The CDR3 totals 14 residues. The CDR3 loop is CSVFGAANTGELFF. CDR3 nucleotides: TGCAGCGTTTTTGGGGCTGCGAACACCGGGGAGCTGTTTTTT.

The chain links TRBV29-1 to TRBJ1-5, with D maybe TRBD1 (5 bases). The CDR3 spans 12 residues. CDR1 and CDR2 from the germline V gene are SQVTM and ANQGSEA. The V and J ends lost 5 bases and 6 bases respectively, with 11 bases between them. This CDR3 is CSVLQDGQPQHF. The CDR3 nucleotides read TGCAGCGTTTTACAGGACGGTCAGCCCCAGCATTTT.

This clone was observed a few times. V gene TRBV5-1 combines with J gene TRBJ2-5; 11 bases map to TRBD1. CDR3 length equals 19 residues. J lost 2 bases, V lost 4 bases, and 16 bases had no gene match. The germline V gene has CDR1 SGHRS and CDR2 YFSETQ. CDR3 residues: CASSPWTGGQRGAQETQYF. The CDR3 bases are TGCGCCAGCAGCCCCTGGACAGGGGGCCAGCGGGGGGCTCAAGAGACCCAGTACTTC.

Only a few counts were recorded for this clone. CDR3 region: CASRQGGLGTEAFF. Here the CDR3 DNA reads TGTGCCAGCAGGCAGGGGGGATTAGGTACTGAAGCTTTCTTT. V and J are TRBV6-5 and TRBJ1-1; TRBD1 agrees at 7 bases. CDR1 and CDR2 from the germline V gene are MNHEY and SVGAGI. The CDR3 has 14 residues. J gave up 5 bases and V 6 bases, and 9 bases lay outside the gene matches.

The V and J genes are TRBV19 and TRBJ2-6; 9 bases match TRBD1. The junction had 9 bases not matched to a gene; V was cut back by 6 bases and J by 3 bases. The CDR3 covers 17 residues. Germline-derived CDR1 and CDR2 are LNHDA and SQIVND (reference sequence). CDR3 sequence reads: CASRITGGAYGANVLTF. The CDR3, as DNA: TGTGCCAGTAGGATCACAGGGGGCGCGTATGGGGCCAACGTCCTGACTTTC.

The J gene is TRBJ1-1, the V gene TRBV28, with D tentatively TRBD1 (5 bases). V lost 5 bases to trimming and J lost 5 bases, with 12 bases between them. Per the germline V gene, CDR1 is MDHEN and CDR2 is SYDVKM. The CDR3 runs 13 residues. The CDR3: CASSGGTETEAFF. The CDR3 region has the DNA TGTGCCAGCAGTGGCGGGACGGAAACTGAAGCTTTCTTT.

This clone was seen a handful of times. The chain couples TRBV11-2 to TRBJ2-7, with TRBD2 identical over 8 bases. The CDR3 contains 15 residues. The ends lost 4 bases at V and 5 bases at J; junction bases unmatched: 10. The germline CDR1 and CDR2 sequences are SGHAT and FQNNGV. The CDR3 DNA is TGTGCCAGCAGCTACCAAGTAGCGGGAATGAACGAGCAGTACTTC. Amino acid sequence: CASSYQVAGMNEQYF. Combining the CDR3 with reference TRBV11-2 and TRBJ2-7 gives the whole variable domain EAGVAQSPRYKIIEKRQSVAFWCNPISGHATLYWYQQILGQGPKLLIQFQNNGVVDDSQLPKDRFSAERLKGVDSTLKIQPAKLEDSAVYLCASSYQVAGMNEQYFGPGTRLTVT.

About this clone: This same CDR3 is encoded by further DNA sequences in the sample. The genes are TRBV7-2 and TRBJ2-3, with D maybe TRBD2 (5 bases). The ends were cut back, 5 bases at V and 3 bases at J, with 6 bases in the middle. The CDR3 totals 12 residues. Germline loops: CDR1 SGHTA, CDR2 FQGNSA. Here the CDR3 reads CASSRGTDTQYF. The CDR3 DNA sequence: TGTGCCAGCAGCCGCGGGACAGATACGCAGTATTTT.

This clone was found a few times. Other nucleotide sequences in the sample specify the same CDR3. V gene TRBV7-3 combines with J gene TRBJ1-2; a possible D gene is TRBD1 (5 bases). V was shortened by 5 bases and J by 7 bases, with 11 bases between the two germline ends. Germline V gene sequence: CDR1 SGHTA, CDR2 FQGTGA. The CDR3 runs 12 residues. The CDR3 is CASSPGQGGYTF. The CDR3 region has the DNA TGTGCCAGCAGCCCCGGGCAGGGTGGCTACACCTTC.

The chain carries TRBV6-5 and TRBJ2-7; the D is unclear. Germline CDR1 reads MNHEY; CDR2 reads SVGAGI. The CDR3 covers 13 residues. V was shortened by 4 bases and J by 9 bases, with 16 bases between the two germline ends. CDR3 sequence reads: CASSLLSPFGQYF. In DNA, the CDR3 is TGTGCCAGCAGTTTGCTTAGCCCTTTCGGGCAGTACTTC.

The rearrangement joins TRBV11-2 to TRBJ2-5; TRBD1 is a possible D gene (5 bases). Between the trimmed V and J ends, which lost 2 bases and 9 bases, there was a span of 10 bases. Germline loops: CDR1 SGHAT, CDR2 FQNNGV. The CDR3 extends over 12 amino acids. In nucleotides, the CDR3 is TGTGCCAGCAGCTTAATGCTAGGGGCCCAGTACTTC. Amino acids: CASSLMLGAQYF.

This sequence joins TRBV7-2 and TRBJ1-6; D gene unclear. Germline V lookup: CDR1 SGHTA, CDR2 FQGNSA. This CDR3 is 12 amino acids long. Trimming left V 2 bases short and J 9 bases short, with 5 bases between. CDR3: CASSLFGSPLHF. The CDR3, as DNA: TGTGCCAGCAGCTTATTCGGTTCACCCCTCCACTTT.